This T cell receptor (beta chain) was recorded in a study of control samples from healthy donors and cancer patients. Some clones are missing from TCRdb's copy, which holds only in-frame ones; the method was immunoSEQ multiplex PCR. The data contain about 170,000 clones, 93% of them singletons. Looked up from germline, CDR1 is ENHRY and CDR2 is SYGVKD. The CDR3 loop spans 15 amino acids. The V gene lost 1 base and the J gene lost 8 bases, with 17 bases spanning the gap. Sequencing was performed on blood. The clonotype comes from an older woman in good health. This sequence joins TRBV10-3 and TRBJ1-2; D unclear. The chain's CDR3 is CAISELGGRTKGYTF. The DNA for the CDR3 is TGTGCCATCAGTGAGTTGGGCGGGAGAACCAAGGGCTACACCTTC.